This T cell receptor beta chain was documented in a study of T cells in localized non-small cell lung cancer. This clone was seen only a few times. Germline CDR1 and CDR2: SGDLS and YYNGEE. The CDR3 has 15 residues. V shed 0 bases and J shed 9 bases, with 16 bases lying between them. Sequencing used immunoSEQ multiplex PCR; TCRdb keeps in-frame clones, though not all of them. The sample has about 2,300 clones; nearly 40% are singletons. The chain combines TRBV9 with TRBJ2-1, with a possible D match to TRBD2 (5 bases). This material consisted of lung tumor tissue, taken before any cancer treatment. This receptor was taken from a male donor aged 60 or over with stage II squamous cell lung carcinoma. The CDR3 DNA reads as TGTGCCAGCAGCGTAGCCGGGATCTCGAGGAGTGAGCAGTTCTTC. Translating gives CASSVAGISRSEQFF.